The sequence of this T cell receptor beta chain was determined in a study of cytomegalovirus exposure and HLA in healthy donors. Sequencing was performed with immunoSEQ multiplex PCR; in TCRdb, only in-frame clones are kept and a portion is missing. The repertoire has about 140,000 clones, approximately 89% of them found once; the top ten carry 0.55% to 0.8%. Findings and limits, study-wide: Reported performance of the classifier showed diagnosis of cytomegalovirus status with high specificity and sensitivity.

The CDR3 has 12 amino acids. Per the germline V gene, CDR1 is GTSNPN and CDR2 is SVGIG (reference sequence). V lost 4 bases, J lost 7 bases, and 11 bases lay in between. Notes on this clone: Its antigen is currently unknown.

The J gene is TRBJ2-1, the V gene TRBV30; the D gene is possibly TRBD2 (6 bases). Sequenced input: PBMCs. This sequence was found in a man between 18 and 35 years old in good health and CMV-seronegative. This chain's CDR3 is CAWNLGRNEQFF. DNA of the CDR3: TGTGCCTGGAACTTGGGGAGGAATGAGCAGTTCTTC.